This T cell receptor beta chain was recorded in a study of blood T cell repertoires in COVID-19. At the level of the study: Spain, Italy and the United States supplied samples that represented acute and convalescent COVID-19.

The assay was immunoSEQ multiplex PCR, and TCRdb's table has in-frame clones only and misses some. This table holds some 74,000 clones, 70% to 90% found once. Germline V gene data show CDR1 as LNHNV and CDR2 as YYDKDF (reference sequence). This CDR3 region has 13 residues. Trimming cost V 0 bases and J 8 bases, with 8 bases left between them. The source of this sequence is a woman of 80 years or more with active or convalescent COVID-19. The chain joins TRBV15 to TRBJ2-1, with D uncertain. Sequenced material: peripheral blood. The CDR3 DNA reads TGTGCCACCAGCAGAGAACCAAACTATGAGCAGTTCTTC. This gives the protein CATSREPNYEQFF.